This TCR beta chain was sequenced in a study of cytomegalovirus exposure and HLA in healthy donors. Study conclusions and caveats: It was reported that the classifier diagnosed cytomegalovirus status with high specificity and sensitivity in both the original and validation cohorts. Later analysis showed TCR association rates varying by HLA locus, highest for DRB1 and lowest for HLA-C.

The CDR3 is 13 amino acids. V shed 0 bases and J shed 4 bases, with 6 bases lying between them. Germline values: CDR1 ENHRY, CDR2 SYGVKD. Researchers ran the PCR with 60 Vbeta and 13 Jbeta primers. Only in-frame clones appear in the TCRdb table, and some are missing; sequencing was by immunoSEQ multiplex PCR. Seen here are 150,000 to 250,000 clones, more than 65% observed once, and the top ten hold more than 1.5%. This clone showed up just a few times. Its specificity is not known. The chain joins TRBV10-3 to TRBJ2-5; D ambiguous. The receptor's source is a girl aged 5 to 17 in good health and CMV-seropositive. The specimen was PBMCs. CDR3 amino acids: CAISESRTETQYF. CDR3 DNA: TGTGCCATCAGTGAGTCTAGAACAGAGACCCAGTACTTC.